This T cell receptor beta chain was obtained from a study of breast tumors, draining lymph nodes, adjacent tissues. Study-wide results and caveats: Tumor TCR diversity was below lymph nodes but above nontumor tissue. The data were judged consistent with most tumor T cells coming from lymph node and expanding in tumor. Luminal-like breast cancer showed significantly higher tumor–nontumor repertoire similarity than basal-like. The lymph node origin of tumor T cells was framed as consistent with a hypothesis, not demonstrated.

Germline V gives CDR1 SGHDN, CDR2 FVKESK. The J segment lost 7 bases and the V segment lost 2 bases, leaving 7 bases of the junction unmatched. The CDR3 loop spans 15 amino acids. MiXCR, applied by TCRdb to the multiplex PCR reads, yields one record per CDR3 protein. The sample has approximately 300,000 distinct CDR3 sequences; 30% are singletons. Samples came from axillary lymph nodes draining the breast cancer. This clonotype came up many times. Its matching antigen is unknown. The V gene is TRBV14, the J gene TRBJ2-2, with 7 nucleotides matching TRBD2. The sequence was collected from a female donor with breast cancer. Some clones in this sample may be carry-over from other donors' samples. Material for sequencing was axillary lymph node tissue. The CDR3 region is CASSQLETSRGELFF. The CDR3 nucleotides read TGTGCCAGCAGCCAATTGGAGACTAGCCGCGGGGAGCTGTTTTTT.